This TCR beta chain was retrieved from a study of neurological immune-mediated disorders. With 10-nucleotide random UMIs included, cDNA was synthesized by 5'RACE. TCRdb redid the calling of the 5' RACE reads with MiXCR, one entry per CDR3 protein. The sample yields over 35,000 distinct CDR3 sequences, 3.5% to 4% seen once. This clonotype was seen repeatedly, ten times or more. Its target is unknown. The unsorted libraries had their origin in 2 million PBMCs stored at -80 C. Regarding the study as a whole: When the repertoires were grouped phylogenetically, those of 18 of the 34 multiple sclerosis patients came together in a single cluster of related CDR3 sequences, which points to a possible repertoire-level signature.

The ends were cut back, 6 bases at V and 8 bases at J, with 16 bases in the middle. The CDR3 runs to 13 residues. The chain uses TRBV12-3 or TRBV12-4 and TRBJ1-1; D gene uncertain. Material for sequencing was PBMCs. The clonotype comes from a man in his thirties or forties with multiple sclerosis. The CDR3 nucleotides are TGTGCCAGCAGGCTCCCTTCAAATTGGGAAGCTTTCTTT. Amino acids: CASRLPSNWEAFF.